This entry concerns a single T cell receptor (beta chain). Its antigen is undetermined. The data are from a study of cytomegalovirus exposure and HLA in healthy donors. Study-wide results and limits: TCR clusters originating in the first cohort tended to co-occur in the 120 validation repertoires, according to a later analysis. Reportedly, diagnosis of cytomegalovirus status by the classifier showed high specificity and sensitivity.

This CDR3 is built from 14 residues. The germline gives CDR1 SQVTM, CDR2 ANQGSEA. With 7 bases clipped from V and 7 bases from J, the junction kept 9 bases outside the gene matches. Some clones are missing from TCRdb's copy, which holds only in-frame ones; the method was immunoSEQ multiplex PCR. The table lists over 100,000 clones, 88% of them singletons. The sequencing input was PBMCs. V usage is TRBV29-1 and J usage is TRBJ2-7, with TRBD2 identical over 14 bases. The TCR originated in a woman under 30 in good health and CMV-seropositive. The CDR3 DNA follows: TGCAGCGCCCAGTGGGGACTAGCGGGAGAAGAGCAGTACTTC. This encodes CSAQWGLAGEEQYF.